Listed here are 19 T cell receptor beta chains from one sample, sequenced in a study of blood T cell repertoires in COVID-19 (TCRdb year 2020). The library came from the immunoSEQ multiplex PCR assay. Not all clones reach the TCRdb copy of this immuneACCESS table, which keeps in-frame sequences only. Checked studies attribute under half of the gap to unresolved V genes and leave the rest unexplained. The table for this sample lists hundreds of thousands of clones; about 83% of them were counted only once. The ten most abundant clones make up approximately 2.1% of the sample. Sequencing was performed on PBMCs or T cells enriched from blood (not recorded which). The receptors derive from a woman aged 45-60 years who had recovered from COVID-19.

The CDR3 nucleotides are TGTGCCAGCAGCCAAGGACTAGCGGGCTCCTACGAGCAGTACTTC. Amino acid sequence: CASSQGLAGSYEQYF. The chain carries TRBV3-1 (or the pseudogene TRBV3-2) and TRBJ2-7; 10 bases are shared with TRBD2. Per the germline V gene, CDR1 is LGHDT and CDR2 is YNNKEL (reference sequence). V was pared by 1 base and J by 0 bases, with 0 bases of the junction left unmatched. The CDR3 runs to 15 residues.

This chain joins TRBV18 and TRBJ2-7; possible D gene TRBD2, 6 bases. Between the trimmed V and J ends, which lost 6 bases and 6 bases, there was a span of 18 bases. Germline V lookup: CDR1 KGHSH, CDR2 LQKENI. The CDR3 totals 14 residues. The CDR3 coding sequence is TGTGCCAGCTCCTGGGACTCCACCTCTGGCGAGCAGTACTTC. This codes for CASSWDSTSGEQYF. The whole variable domain, filled in from reference TRBV18 and TRBJ2-7, reads NAGVMQNPRHLVRRRGQEARLRCSPMKGHSHVYWYRQLPEEGLKFMVYLQKENIIDESGMPKERFSAEFPKEGPSILRIQQVVRGDSAAYFCASSWDSTSGEQYFGPGTRLTVT.

The genes are TRBV30 and TRBJ1-2, with TRBD1 matching over 7 bases. This CDR3 contains 15 residues. V was clipped by 5 bases and J by 8 bases; unmatched bases: 17. Germline V gene lookup returns CDR1 GTSNPN and CDR2 SVGIG (reference sequence). CDR3 nucleotides: TGTGCCTGGTCCGACAGGGAGTTGACTTCGGGAGGCTACACCTTC. Residues: CAWSDRELTSGGYTF.

V gene TRBV6-2 or TRBV6-3 combines with J gene TRBJ2-7; a weak D match, TRBD1 (6 bases). This CDR3 region has 17 residues. The germline gives CDR1 MNHEY, CDR2 SVGEGT. The V and J ends lost 2 bases and 2 bases respectively, with 19 bases between them. The DNA of the CDR3 is TGTGCCAGCAGTTACACAAAAACAGGGAGAGTCGCCTACGAGCAGTACTTC. This codes for CASSYTKTGRVAYEQYF.

This clone was observed at least ten times. The chain uses TRBV10-3 and TRBJ1-5, with 7 bases matching TRBD1. Germline V gene data show CDR1 as ENHRY and CDR2 as SYGVKD. J was trimmed by 4 bases and V by 9 bases; bases with no gene match: 12. There are 15 residues in the CDR3. CDR3 nucleotide sequence: TGTGCCATAGGACAGGTTCCGCTCCCGAATCAGCCCCAGCATTTT. Encoded protein: CAIGQVPLPNQPQHF.

The count of this clone is one. The CDR3: CASSLFMAGSYEQYF. CDR3 sequence (DNA): TGTGCCAGCAGTCTCTTTATGGCAGGATCCTACGAGCAGTACTTC. V gene TRBV27 combines with J gene TRBJ2-7; no clear D. The CDR3 sequence is 15 residues long. V was cut by 5 bases and J by 1 base, with 15 bases left in between. Germline V gives CDR1 MNHEY, CDR2 SMNVEV (reference sequence).

V usage is TRBV30 and J usage is TRBJ1-3; possible D gene TRBD1, 5 bases. The V and J ends lost 2 bases and 4 bases respectively, with 9 bases between them. There are 13 residues in the CDR3. Germline V gene sequence: CDR1 GTSNPN, CDR2 SVGIG (reference sequence). CDR3 in DNA: TGTGCCTGGAGTCAGGGAACCGGAAACACCATATATTTT. This codes for CAWSQGTGNTIYF.

The genes are TRBV6-4 and TRBJ1-2, with D possibly TRBD1 on 5 matching bases. The germline CDR1 and CDR2 sequences are MRHNA and SNTAGT. The ends were cut back, 2 bases at V and 8 bases at J, with 18 bases in the middle. This CDR3 region has 15 residues. CDR3: CASSDHDGAPGGYTF. The CDR3 DNA is TGTGCCAGCAGTGACCATGATGGGGCCCCTGGAGGCTACACCTTC.

This rearrangement joins TRBV28 to TRBJ2-7; no firm D call. CDR1 is MDHEN, CDR2 SYDVKM, per germline. The germline V and J ends were trimmed by 4 bases and 5 bases, with 15 bases remaining between them. The CDR3 extends over 14 amino acids. For the CDR3, the DNA is TGTGCCAGCAGTTCCCTCGTGAGGAGAAACGAGCAGTACTTC. This encodes CASSSLVRRNEQYF.

This chain connects TRBV12-5 to TRBJ1-4; D possibly corresponds to TRBD1 (6 bases). The V and J ends lost 6 bases and 6 bases respectively, with 17 bases between them. This CDR3 region has 15 residues. Per germline, CDR1 LGHNT and CDR2 FRNRAP. The CDR3 coding sequence is TGTGCTAGTGGCCCGGGGGGCTGGGGAGATGAAAAACTGTTTTTT. Translating gives CASGPGGWGDEKLFF.

The chain has TRBV7-9 and TRBJ1-2, with a tentative D call TRBD1 (6 bases). CDR1 and CDR2 from the germline V gene are SEHNR and FQNEAQ (reference sequence). Trimming cost V 2 bases and J 7 bases, with 11 bases left between them. This CDR3 region has 13 residues. The chain's CDR3 is CASSLLGAGGYTF. The CDR3 nucleotides read TGTGCCAGCAGCTTACTGGGGGCGGGTGGCTACACCTTC.

CDR3 coding DNA: TGTGCCTGGAGATTAGCGGGGAGCACAGATACGCAGTATTTT. As protein: CAWRLAGSTDTQYF. The chain recombines TRBV30 with TRBJ2-3; 8 nucleotides line up with TRBD2. Germline-derived CDR1 and CDR2 are GTSNPN and SVGIG (reference sequence). V was pared by 3 bases and J by 0 bases, with 2 bases of the junction left unmatched. The CDR3 has 14 amino acids.

The rearrangement joins TRBV7-2 to TRBJ2-5; TRBD2 matches at 7 bases. The CDR3 runs to 14 residues. Germline values: CDR1 SGHTA, CDR2 FQGNSA. J was trimmed by 7 bases and V by 4 bases; bases with no gene match: 9. The CDR3 sequence is CASSSLAYQGTQYF. In DNA form, the CDR3 reads TGTGCCAGCAGCTCACTAGCGTACCAGGGGACCCAGTACTTC.

The chain combines TRBV11-2 with TRBJ1-1; TRBD1 agrees at 8 bases. The germline V gene has CDR1 SGHAT and CDR2 FQNNGV. The CDR3 runs to 14 residues. Trimming at V came to 5 bases and at J to 5 bases, leaving 7 bases not matched to a gene. CDR3 loop: CASSAQGARTEAFF. As DNA, the CDR3 is TGTGCCAGCAGCGCCCAGGGGGCGCGTACTGAAGCTTTCTTT.

The chain has TRBV24-1 and TRBJ2-1; tentative D call: TRBD2 (5 bases). There are 14 residues in the CDR3. CDR1 is KGHDR and CDR2 is SFDVKD in the germline V gene. Deletions cut 4 bases from V and 8 bases from J, with 14 bases between. The CDR3 bases are TGTGCCACCAGTGACTATACTAGTCAGCATGAGCAGTTCTTC. Its translation is CATSDYTSQHEQFF.

This clone has more than one count but fewer than ten. V usage is TRBV15 and J usage is TRBJ2-2, with a possible D match to TRBD1 (6 bases). The CDR3 has 16 amino acids. Germline V lookup: CDR1 LNHNV, CDR2 YYDKDF (reference sequence). V was clipped by 5 bases and J by 0 bases, with 13 bases between them. CDR3 region: CATSYHHRANTGELFF. The CDR3 DNA sequence: TGTGCCACCAGCTACCATCACAGGGCGAACACCGGGGAGCTGTTTTTT.

The chain links TRBV5-4 to TRBJ2-2, with TRBD1 as a possible D gene (6 bases). The CDR3 has 16 residues. With 4 bases removed from V and 5 bases from J, the gap between germline ends came to 18 bases. Germline V gives CDR1 SGHNT, CDR2 YYREEE (reference sequence). The CDR3 DNA is TGTGCCAGCAGCGATCCCCGGGACACGGGGACCGGGGAGCTGTTTTTT. This sequence encodes CASSDPRDTGTGELFF.

V is TRBV12-3 or TRBV12-4 and J is TRBJ2-7; D is ambiguous. This CDR3 region has 13 residues. The V end lost 2 bases, the J end lost 6 bases, and 11 bases lay between the germline ends. This chain's CDR3 is CASSLSPTGEQYF. In nucleotides, the CDR3 is TGTGCCAGCAGTTTAAGTCCAACGGGCGAGCAGTACTTC.

The V and J genes are TRBV9 and TRBJ2-7; tentatively, D is TRBD1 (5 bases). V lost 0 bases to trimming and J lost 3 bases, with 13 bases between them. Germline CDR1 SGDLS, CDR2 YYNGEE. CDR3 length equals 15 residues. The CDR3 spells CASSVAPTGNYEQYF. The CDR3 DNA sequence: TGTGCCAGCAGCGTAGCCCCCACAGGTAACTACGAGCAGTACTTC.